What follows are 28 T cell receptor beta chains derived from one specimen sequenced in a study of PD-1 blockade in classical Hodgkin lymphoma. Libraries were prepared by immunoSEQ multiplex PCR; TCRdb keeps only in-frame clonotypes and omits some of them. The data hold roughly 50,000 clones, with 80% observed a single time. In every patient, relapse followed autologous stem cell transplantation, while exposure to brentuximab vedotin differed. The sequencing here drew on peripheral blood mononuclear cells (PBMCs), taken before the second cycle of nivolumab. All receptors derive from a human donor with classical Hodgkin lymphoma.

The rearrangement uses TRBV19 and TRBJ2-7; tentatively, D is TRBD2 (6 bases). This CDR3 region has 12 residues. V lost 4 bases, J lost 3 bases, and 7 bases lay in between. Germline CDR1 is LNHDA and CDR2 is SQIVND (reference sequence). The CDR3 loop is CASSRDFYEQYF. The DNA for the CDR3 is TGTGCCAGTAGTAGGGACTTCTACGAGCAGTACTTC.

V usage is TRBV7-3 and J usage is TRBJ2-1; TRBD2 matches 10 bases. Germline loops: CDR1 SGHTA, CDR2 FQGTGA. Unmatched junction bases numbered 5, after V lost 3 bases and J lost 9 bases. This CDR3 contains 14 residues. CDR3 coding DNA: TGTGCCAGCAGCTTCCTAGCGGGAGAACGTGAGCAGTTCTTC. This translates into CASSFLAGEREQFF.

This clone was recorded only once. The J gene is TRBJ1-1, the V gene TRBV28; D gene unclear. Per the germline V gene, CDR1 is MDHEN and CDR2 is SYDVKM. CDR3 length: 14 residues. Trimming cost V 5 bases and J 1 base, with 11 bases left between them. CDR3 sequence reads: CASSPHRGNTEAFF. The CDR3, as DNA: TGTGCCAGCAGTCCTCATCGGGGGAACACTGAAGCTTTCTTT.

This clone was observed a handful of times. CDR3 loop: CALTVGGSNQPQHF. The CDR3 DNA reads as TGTGCCTTGACCGTTGGGGGGAGCAATCAGCCCCAGCATTTT. The gene calls are TRBV30 and TRBJ1-5, with D tentatively TRBD1 (5 bases). The CDR3 has 14 residues. The germline gives CDR1 GTSNPN, CDR2 SVGIG (reference sequence). V shed 7 bases and J shed 1 base, with 14 bases lying between them.

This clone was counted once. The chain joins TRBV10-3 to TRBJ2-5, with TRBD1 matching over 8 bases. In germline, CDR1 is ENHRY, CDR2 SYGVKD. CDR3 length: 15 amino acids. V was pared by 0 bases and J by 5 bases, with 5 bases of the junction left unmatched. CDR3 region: CAISESRTGRETQYF. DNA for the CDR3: TGTGCCATCAGTGAGTCCCGGACAGGGCGGGAGACCCAGTACTTC.

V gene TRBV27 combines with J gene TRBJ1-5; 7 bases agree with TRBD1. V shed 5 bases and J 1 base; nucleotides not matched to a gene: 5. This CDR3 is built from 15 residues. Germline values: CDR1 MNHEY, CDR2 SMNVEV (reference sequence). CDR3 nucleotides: TGTGCCAGCAGTCCACAGGGGTCCAGCAATCAGCCCCAGCATTTT. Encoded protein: CASSPQGSSNQPQHF.

CDR3 bases: TGTGCCTGGAATTTAGGGGGGGTAATGTACGAGCAGTACTTC. This gives the protein CAWNLGGVMYEQYF. The chain couples TRBV30 to TRBJ2-7, with D possibly being TRBD2 (7 bases). Germline V CDR1 and CDR2: GTSNPN, SVGIG (reference sequence). This CDR3 spans 14 amino acids. V was shortened by 4 bases and J by 4 bases, with 17 bases between the two germline ends.

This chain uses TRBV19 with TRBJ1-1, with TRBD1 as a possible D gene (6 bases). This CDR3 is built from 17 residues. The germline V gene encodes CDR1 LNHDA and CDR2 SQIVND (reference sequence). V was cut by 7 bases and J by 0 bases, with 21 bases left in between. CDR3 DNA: TGTGCCAGTAACAAGCGGGGGGCCTTAAGTATGAACACTGAAGCTTTCTTT. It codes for CASNKRGALSMNTEAFF.

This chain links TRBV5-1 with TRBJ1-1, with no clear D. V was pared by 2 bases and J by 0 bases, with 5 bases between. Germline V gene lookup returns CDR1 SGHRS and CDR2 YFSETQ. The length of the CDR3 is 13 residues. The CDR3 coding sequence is TGCGCCAGCAGCTTAGAATTGAACACTGAAGCTTTCTTT. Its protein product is CASSLELNTEAFF.

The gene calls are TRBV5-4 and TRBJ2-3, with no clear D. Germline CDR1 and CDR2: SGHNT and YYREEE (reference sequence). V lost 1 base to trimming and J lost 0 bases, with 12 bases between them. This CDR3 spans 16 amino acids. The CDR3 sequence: CASSLQVSTSTDTQYF. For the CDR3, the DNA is TGTGCCAGCAGCTTGCAAGTATCTACTAGCACAGATACGCAGTATTTT.

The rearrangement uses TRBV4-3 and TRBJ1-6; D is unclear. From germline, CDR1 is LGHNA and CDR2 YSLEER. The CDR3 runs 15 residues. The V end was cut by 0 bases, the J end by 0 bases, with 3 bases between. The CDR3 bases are TGCGCCAGCAGCCAAGATGGCTCCTATAATTCACCCCTCCACTTT. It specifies CASSQDGSYNSPLHF.

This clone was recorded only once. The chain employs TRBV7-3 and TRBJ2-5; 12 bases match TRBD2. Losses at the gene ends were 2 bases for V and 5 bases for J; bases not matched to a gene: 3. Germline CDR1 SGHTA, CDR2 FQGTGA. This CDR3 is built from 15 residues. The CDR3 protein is CASSLSSGGAETQYF. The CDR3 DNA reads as TGTGCCAGCAGCTTATCTAGCGGGGGGGCCGAGACCCAGTACTTC.

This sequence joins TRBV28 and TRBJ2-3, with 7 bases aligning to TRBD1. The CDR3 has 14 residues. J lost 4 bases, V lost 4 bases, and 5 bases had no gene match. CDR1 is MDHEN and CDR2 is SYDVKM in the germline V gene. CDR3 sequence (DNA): TGTGCCAGCAGTTATCAGGGGGTAGCAGATACGCAGTATTTT. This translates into CASSYQGVADTQYF. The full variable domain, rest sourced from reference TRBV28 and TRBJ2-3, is DVKVTQSSRYLVKRTGEKVFLECVQDMDHENMFWYRQDPGLGLRLIYFSYDVKMKEKGDIPEGYSVSREKKERFSLILESASTNQTSMYLCASSYQGVADTQYFGPGTRLTVL.

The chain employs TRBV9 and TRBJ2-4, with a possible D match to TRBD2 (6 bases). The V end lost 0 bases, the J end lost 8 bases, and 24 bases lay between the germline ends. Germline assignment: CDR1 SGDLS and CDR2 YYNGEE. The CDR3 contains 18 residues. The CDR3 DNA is TGTGCCAGCAGCGTAGCTGCGGGACTCCGAACCTTGACGGACATTCAGTACTTC. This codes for CASSVAAGLRTLTDIQYF.

DNA of the CDR3: TGTGCCAGCACGTTAATGGGGGTGCCCTATGGCTACACCTTC. Translating gives CASTLMGVPYGYTF. The chain couples TRBV7-3 to TRBJ1-2; D is perhaps TRBD1 (5 bases). The length of the CDR3 is 14 residues. Germline V gene lookup returns CDR1 SGHTA and CDR2 FQGTGA. The V end was cut by 7 bases, the J end by 4 bases, with 16 bases between.

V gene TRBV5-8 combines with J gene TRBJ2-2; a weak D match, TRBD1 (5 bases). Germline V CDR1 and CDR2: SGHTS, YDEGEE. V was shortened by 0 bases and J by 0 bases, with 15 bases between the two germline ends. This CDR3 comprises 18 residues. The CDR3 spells CASSLGLLAGSNTGELFF. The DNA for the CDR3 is TGTGCCAGCAGCTTGGGGTTATTGGCAGGGTCGAACACCGGGGAGCTGTTTTTT.

This CDR3 reads CASSKEADQSTNTQYF. The CDR3 DNA follows: TGTGCCAGCAGCAAAGAAGCCGACCAATCCACAAATACGCAGTATTTT. The chain is built from TRBV21-1 and TRBJ2-3. TRBV21-1 is flagged as a pseudogene. The CDR3 is 16 residues long.

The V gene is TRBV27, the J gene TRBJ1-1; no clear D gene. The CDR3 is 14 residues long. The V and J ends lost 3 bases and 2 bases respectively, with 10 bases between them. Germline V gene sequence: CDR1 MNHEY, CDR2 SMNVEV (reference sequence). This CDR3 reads CASSFSGLNTEAFF. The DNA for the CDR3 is TGTGCCAGCAGTTTTAGTGGCTTAAACACTGAAGCTTTCTTT.

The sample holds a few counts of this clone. The CDR3 region has the DNA TGCGCCAGCAGCCAAGAGCCACTGGGGAATTCACCCCTCCACTTT. Protein sequence: CASSQEPLGNSPLHF. This chain joins TRBV4-3 and TRBJ1-6; D gene ambiguous. Deletions cut 0 bases from V and 7 bases from J, with 10 bases between. CDR1 is LGHNA, CDR2 YSLEER, per germline. The CDR3 length is 15 residues.

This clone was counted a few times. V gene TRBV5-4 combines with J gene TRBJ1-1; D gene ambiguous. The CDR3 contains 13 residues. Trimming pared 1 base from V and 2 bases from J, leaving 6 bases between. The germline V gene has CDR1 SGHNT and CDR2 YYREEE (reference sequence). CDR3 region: CASSLLSNTEAFF. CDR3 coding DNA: TGTGCCAGCAGCTTGCTGTCAAACACTGAAGCTTTCTTT.

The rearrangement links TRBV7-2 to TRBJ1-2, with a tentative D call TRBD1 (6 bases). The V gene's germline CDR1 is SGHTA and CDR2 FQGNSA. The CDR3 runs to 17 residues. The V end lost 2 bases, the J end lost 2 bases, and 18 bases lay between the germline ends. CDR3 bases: TGTGCCAGCAGCTTAATCGTATCGGCACAGGGCAACTATGGCTACACCTTC. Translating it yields CASSLIVSAQGNYGYTF.

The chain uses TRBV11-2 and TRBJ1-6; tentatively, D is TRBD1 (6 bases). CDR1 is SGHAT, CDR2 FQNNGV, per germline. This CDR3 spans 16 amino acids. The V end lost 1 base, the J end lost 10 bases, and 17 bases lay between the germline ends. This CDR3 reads CASSLVAGAVVSPLHF. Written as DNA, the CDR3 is TGTGCCAGCAGCTTAGTGGCAGGGGCGGTGGTCTCACCCCTCCACTTT.

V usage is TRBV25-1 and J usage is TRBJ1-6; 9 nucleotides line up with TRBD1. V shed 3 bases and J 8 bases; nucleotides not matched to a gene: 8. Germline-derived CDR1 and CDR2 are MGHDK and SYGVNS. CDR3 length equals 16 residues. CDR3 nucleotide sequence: TGTGCCAGCAGTGACTTTCGGACAGGGGTGGATTCACCCCTCCACTTT. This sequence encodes CASSDFRTGVDSPLHF.

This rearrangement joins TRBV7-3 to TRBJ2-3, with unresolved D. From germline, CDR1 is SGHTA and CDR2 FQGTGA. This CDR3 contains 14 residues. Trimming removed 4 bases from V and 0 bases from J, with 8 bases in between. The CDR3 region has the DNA TGTGCCAGCAGCTCCGCCATTAGCACAGATACGCAGTATTTT. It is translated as CASSSAISTDTQYF.

The CDR3 coding sequence is TGTGCCAGCAGCTGGGCGCGGCCCGGGGAGCTGTTTTTT. Translating gives CASSWARPGELFF. The rearrangement joins TRBV2 to TRBJ2-2, with D unresolved. The CDR3 has 13 residues. V shed 6 bases and J shed 6 bases, with 11 bases lying between them. Per the germline V gene, CDR1 is SNHLY and CDR2 is FYNNEI.

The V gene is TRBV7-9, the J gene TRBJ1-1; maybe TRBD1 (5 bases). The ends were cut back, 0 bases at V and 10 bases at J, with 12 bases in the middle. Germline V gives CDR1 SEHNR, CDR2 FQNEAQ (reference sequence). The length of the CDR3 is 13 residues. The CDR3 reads CASSLAQGVGAFF. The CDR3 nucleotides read TGTGCCAGCAGCTTAGCGCAAGGGGTAGGAGCTTTCTTT.

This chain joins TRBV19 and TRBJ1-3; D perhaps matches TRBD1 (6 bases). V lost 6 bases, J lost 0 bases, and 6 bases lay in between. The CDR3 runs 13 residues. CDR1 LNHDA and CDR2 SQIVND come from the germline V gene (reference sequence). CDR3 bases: TGTGCCAGTAGGACAGGCTCTGGAAACACCATATATTTT. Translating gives CASRTGSGNTIYF. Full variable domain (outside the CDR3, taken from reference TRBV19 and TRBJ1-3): DGGITQSPKYLFRKEGQNVTLSCEQNLNHDAMYWYRQDPGQGLRLIYYSQIVNDFQKGDIAEGYSVSREKKESFPLTVTSAQKNPTAFYLCASRTGSGNTIYFGEGSWLTVV.

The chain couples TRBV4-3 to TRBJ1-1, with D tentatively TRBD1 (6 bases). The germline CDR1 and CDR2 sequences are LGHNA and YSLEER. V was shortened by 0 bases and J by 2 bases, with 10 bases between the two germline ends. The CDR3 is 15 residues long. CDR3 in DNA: TGCGCCAGCAGCCAAGAGGGGGCGGGAAACACTGAAGCTTTCTTT. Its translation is CASSQEGAGNTEAFF.